These 14 T cell receptor beta chains originate from one sample sequenced in a study of response to subunit inactivated influenza vaccine. TCRdb called the RT-PCR reads again in MiXCR, with one record for every CDR3 protein. The sample has 490,000 or so distinct CDR3 sequences, roughly 8.2% seen once. The sample was PBMCs from blood, taken 23 months after vaccination. The source of these receptors is a man in his fifties or sixties who received an inactivated influenza vaccine.

This clonotype was recorded at least ten times. This chain uses TRBV12-3 or TRBV12-4 with TRBJ2-2; D call uncertain. The CDR3 extends over 13 amino acids. V lost 6 bases, J lost 3 bases, and 8 bases lay in between. CDR3 amino acids: CASRLQDTGELFF. DNA for the CDR3: TGTGCCAGCAGGCTTCAGGACACCGGGGAGCTGTTTTTT.

This clonotype was detected a few times. This chain links TRBV20-1 with TRBJ1-3, with D perhaps matching TRBD1 (5 bases). V lost 3 bases and J lost 5, with 14 bases in between. Germline CDR1 DFQATT, CDR2 SNEGSKA (reference sequence). The CDR3 has 14 amino acids. In nucleotides, the CDR3 is TGCAGTGCTAGTGGAGGTGCAGGGCGAAACACCATATATTTT. Its translation: CSASGGAGRNTIYF.

In this sample, this clonotype turned up many times. CDR3 in amino acids: CASSGQARRDIQYF. CDR3 bases: TGTGCCAGCAGTGGACAGGCCCGGAGAGACATTCAGTACTTC. V is TRBV6-2 or TRBV6-3 and J is TRBJ2-4; 7 positions agree with TRBD1. This CDR3 region has 14 residues. Germline-derived CDR1 and CDR2 are MNHEY and SVGEGT. The junction had 9 bases not matched to a gene; V was cut back by 5 bases and J by 8 bases.

This clonotype was observed at least ten times. The V and J genes are TRBV6-6 and TRBJ1-4, with D uncertain. The V end lost 2 bases, the J end lost 4 bases, and 5 bases lay between the germline ends. CDR3 size: 13 residues. Germline lookup yields CDR1 MNHNY and CDR2 SVGAGI (reference sequence). The chain's CDR3 is CASSYQSNEKLFF. The CDR3, as DNA: TGTGCCAGCAGTTACCAAAGTAATGAAAAACTGTTTTTT.

The table lists this clonotype with a few counts. V and J are TRBV11-2 and TRBJ2-1; 8 bases align to TRBD2. The CDR3 totals 15 residues. V was clipped by 8 bases and J by 7 bases; unmatched bases: 13. Germline V gene lookup returns CDR1 SGHAT and CDR2 FQNNGV. CDR3 sequence (DNA): TGTGCCAGCTTGACGGGGAGCGGGAGTATGAATGAGCAGTTCTTC. Its protein product is CASLTGSGSMNEQFF.

The chain has TRBV4-3 and TRBJ2-3; 7 bases fit TRBD2. Germline V CDR1 and CDR2: LGHNA, YSLEER. The CDR3 is 18 residues long. V shed 0 bases, J shed 0 bases, and the junction held 9 bases outside the gene matches. The DNA of the CDR3 is TGCGCCAGCAGCCAAGATTCGGGAGGCTACCGTAGCACAGATACGCAGTATTTT. Translated, it gives CASSQDSGGYRSTDTQYF.

This clonotype was observed a few times. The chain uses TRBV18 and TRBJ2-2; 13 positions match TRBD2. Germline CDR1 and CDR2: KGHSH and LQKENI. The V segment lost 3 bases and the J segment 6 bases; nucleotides outside the gene matches: 4. The CDR3 sequence is 16 residues long. The CDR3 sequence is CASSPGTSGTSGELFF. The CDR3, as DNA: TGTGCCAGCTCACCCGGGACTAGCGGGACATCCGGGGAGCTGTTTTTT.

This clonotype was seen only a few times. The V and J genes are TRBV6-6 and TRBJ2-3; no clear D gene. The V end was cut by 2 bases, the J end by 5 bases, with 8 bases between. The CDR3 contains 13 residues. Germline-derived CDR1 and CDR2 are MNHNY and SVGAGI (reference sequence). The DNA for the CDR3 is TGTGCCAGCAGTTACGTCTTGTTAGATACGCAGTATTTT. Translation: CASSYVLLDTQYF.

This clonotype was detected a few times. The chain carries TRBV27 and TRBJ2-7, with unresolved D. The CDR3 is 13 residues long. V was shortened by 2 bases and J by 2 bases, with 7 bases between the two germline ends. Germline values: CDR1 MNHEY, CDR2 SMNVEV (reference sequence). CDR3 residues: CASSLRHPYEQYF. The CDR3 DNA follows: TGTGCCAGCAGTTTACGGCACCCCTACGAGCAGTACTTC.

This clonotype was recorded many times. This chain connects TRBV4-3 to TRBJ2-1; tentative D call: TRBD2 (5 bases). The CDR3 loop spans 18 amino acids. Germline CDR1 LGHNA, CDR2 YSLEER. V was pared by 0 bases and J by 0 bases, with 15 bases between. The CDR3 region has the DNA TGCGCCAGCAGCCAAGATCCCTTGACTACTCTCTCCTACAATGAGCAGTTCTTC. Translated, it gives CASSQDPLTTLSYNEQFF.

The chain uses TRBV10-3 and TRBJ1-1, with D possibly matching TRBD1 (5 bases). Trimming left V 5 bases short and J 5 bases short, with 15 bases between. This CDR3 is 14 amino acids long. Germline V gene sequence: CDR1 ENHRY, CDR2 SYGVKD. CDR3: CAISQQATGTEAFF. The CDR3 nucleotides are TGTGCCATCAGTCAACAGGCCACGGGAACTGAAGCTTTCTTT.

Note on this clonotype: This could be a read error, since a much larger clone is one nucleotide away. The rearrangement links TRBV12-3 or TRBV12-4 to TRBJ2-5; no clear D. The CDR3 is 15 residues long. DNA for the CDR3: TGTGCCAGCAGTTCACAATCCCCTGGAGCAGAGACCCAGCACTTC. It encodes CASSSQSPGAETQHF.

This clonotype was picked up a small number of times. The chain has TRBV5-1 and TRBJ1-1; tentative D call: TRBD1 (6 bases). V dropped 0 bases and J dropped 0 bases, with 12 bases sitting between them. Germline assignment: CDR1 SGHRS and CDR2 YFSETQ. This CDR3 contains 16 residues. The CDR3 protein is CASSLERGLMNTEAFF. The CDR3 bases are TGCGCCAGCAGCTTGGAACGGGGGCTGATGAACACTGAAGCTTTCTTT.

The gene calls are TRBV7-8 and TRBJ2-3; D gene unclear. This CDR3 has 16 amino acids. V lost 0 bases, J lost 4 bases, and 14 bases lay in between. Germline V gene data show CDR1 as SGHVS and CDR2 as FQNEAQ. The CDR3: CASSLAGGRGADTQYF. The CDR3 DNA reads TGTGCCAGCAGCTTAGCAGGTGGCAGAGGTGCAGATACGCAGTATTTT.